Below, 24 T cell receptor beta chains from the same sample are listed, as sequenced in a study of T cell clonality in common variable immunodeficiency. Only in-frame clones appear in the TCRdb table, and some are missing; sequencing was by immunoSEQ multiplex PCR. The record shows under 45,000 clones for this sample, with no singletons present. Sequencing used peripheral blood mononuclear cells. All receptors derive from a person between 18 and 69 years old in good health.

The sample holds many counts of this clone. The read ends 3 residues shy of where the CDR3 ends; the end is completed using the germline J gene. J is TRBJ1-2 and V is TRBV2, with TRBD1 matching over 10 bases. This CDR3 spans 12 amino acids. The germline V gene has CDR1 SNHLY and CDR2 FYNNEI. The chain's CDR3 is CASWDGQGDYTF. The DNA read from the CDR3 is TGTGCCAGCTGGGACGGACAGGGGGAC.

This clone was counted between two and nine times. With the read ending 3 residues before the CDR3 end, the germline J gene is used to fill in that end. The V and J genes are TRBV19 and TRBJ2-4; TRBD2 might be the D (6 bases). CDR1 LNHDA and CDR2 SQIVND come from the germline V gene (reference sequence). This CDR3 is built from 13 residues. CDR3 bases read: TGTGCCAGTAGGCGGGGCACGAACTATGGT. As protein: CASRRGTNYG. From start to end, the CDR3 is CASRRGTNYGQYF.

In this sample, this clone turned up many times. Read sequence stops 3 residues before the CDR3 end, and the germline J gene provides the missing end. The genes are TRBV6-2 or TRBV6-3 and TRBJ2-1; D not resolved. The CDR3 is 11 residues long. CDR1 is MNHEY and CDR2 is SVGEGT in the germline V gene. Trimming took 6 bases from V and 6 from J, leaving 6 bases between them. The CDR3 sequence: CASSLSNEQFF. The sequenced part of the CDR3 DNA is TGTGCCAGCAGCCTATCCAATGAG.

This clone appeared many times. The read falls 3 residues short of the CDR3 end, and the missing part is taken from the germline J gene. This chain joins TRBV5-1 and TRBJ1-2; maybe TRBD1 (5 bases). Germline V gene sequence: CDR1 SGHRS, CDR2 YFSETQ. V dropped 4 bases and J dropped 2 bases, with 12 bases sitting between them. The CDR3 loop spans 14 amino acids. The covered CDR3 bases are TGCGCCAGCAGCCCCCAGACAGCCAACTATGGC. It yields the protein CASSPQTANYG. The whole CDR3 reads CASSPQTANYGYTF.

As for this clone: The read ends 3 residues before the CDR3 terminus; that terminus is restored from the germline J gene. The rearrangement links TRBV7-2 to TRBJ1-2; no firm D call. This CDR3 has 14 amino acids. Germline CDR1 reads SGHTA; CDR2 reads FQGNSA. The part of the CDR3 DNA that was read is TGTGCCAGCAGCCTTCTAGCGCTCCAGGTCGAC. As protein: CASSLLALQVD. The CDR3 reads in full as CASSLLALQVDYTF.

There are many counts of this clone. The CDR3 end falls 3 residues outside the read, so it is completed with the germline J gene. The chain couples TRBV20-1 to TRBJ2-7, with TRBD1 matching 9 bases. The germline CDR1 and CDR2 sequences are DFQATT and SNEGSKA (reference sequence). V was clipped by 5 bases and J by 3 bases; unmatched bases: 14. This CDR3 is built from 16 residues. CDR3 residues: CSALPLWDRVIYEQYF. The part of the CDR3 DNA that was read is TGCAGTGCTCTGCCTCTCTGGGACAGGGTGATCTACGAG.

As concerns this clone: The sequenced fragment ends 3 residues before the CDR3 boundary, so the rest is inferred from the germline J gene. This sequence joins TRBV7-2 and TRBJ1-3; possibly TRBD1 for D (6 bases). This CDR3 has 16 amino acids. Germline assignment: CDR1 SGHTA and CDR2 FQGNSA. V lost 0 bases to trimming and J lost 0 bases, with 9 bases between them. CDR3 sequence: CASSLATGPSGNTIYF. The sequenced part of the CDR3 DNA is TGTGCCAGCAGCTTAGCCACAGGGCCCTCTGGAAACACC. Full variable domain (remainder filled in from reference TRBV7-2 and TRBJ1-3): GAGVSQSPSNKVTEKGKDVELRCDPISGHTALYWYRQSLGQGLEFLIYFQGNSAPDKSGLPSDRFSAERTGGSVSTLTIQRTQQEDSAVYLCASSLATGPSGNTIYFGEGSWLTVV.

This clone was seen ten or more times. The observed sequence ends 3 residues before the CDR3 terminus, with the missing tail filled in from the germline J gene. This chain uses TRBV20-1 with TRBJ2-1, with TRBD2 matching 13 bases. V gave up 6 bases and J gave up 6 bases; unmatched junction bases: 11. This CDR3 region has 16 residues. CDR1 is DFQATT, CDR2 SNEGSKA, per germline (reference sequence). The CDR3 loop is CSAMRLAGGRFNEQFF. The CDR3 DNA, read in part, is TGCAGTGCCATGAGACTAGCGGGAGGCAGGTTCAATGAG.

Ten or more counts support this clone. The read terminates 3 residues before the CDR3 end, so the remaining end is supplied by the germline J gene. The rearrangement links TRBV20-1 to TRBJ2-3, with no clear D. V lost 3 bases and J lost 1, with 11 bases in between. The CDR3 extends over 14 amino acids. Germline values: CDR1 DFQATT, CDR2 SNEGSKA (reference sequence). This CDR3 reads CSASSLYRTDTQYF. Incomplete CDR3 DNA: TGCAGTGCTAGTTCCTTATATCGCACAGATACG.

In its sample, this clone was seen many times. The DNA ends 3 residues before the CDR3 does, and the rest of the CDR3 is filled in from the germline J gene. This chain connects TRBV5-1 to TRBJ2-7; 9 bases map to TRBD2. Germline V gene data show CDR1 as SGHRS and CDR2 as YFSETQ. Germline trimming cut 0 bases from V and 0 bases from J; bases unmatched to any gene: 1. CDR3 length: 15 amino acids. The CDR3 protein is CASSLASGVSYEQYF. The covered CDR3 bases are TGCGCCAGCAGCTTGGCTAGCGGGGTCTCCTACGAG.

This clone has ten or more counts. The read is 3 residues too short to cover the CDR3 end, so that end is filled in from the germline J gene. The chain combines TRBV5-1 with TRBJ2-7; possible D gene TRBD1, 6 bases. Trimming removed 2 bases at V and 2 bases at J, with 17 bases between. Looked up from germline, CDR1 is SGHRS and CDR2 is YFSETQ. The CDR3 length is 16 residues. CDR3 protein: CASSFGPTQGTYEQYF. CDR3 bases read: TGCGCCAGCAGCTTTGGACCCACACAGGGAACCTACGAG.

This clone came up many times. Coverage ceases 3 residues before the CDR3 finishes, and the germline J gene fills in the end. The rearrangement uses TRBV12-3 or TRBV12-4 and TRBJ2-4; 13 bases are shared with TRBD2. CDR3 size: 15 residues. CDR3 DNA, as far as it was read: TGTGCCAGCAGCCACCAACTAGCGGGAGGGCCGGGT. It yields the protein CASSHQLAGGPG. The CDR3 in full is CASSHQLAGGPGQYF.

Comments on this clone: The CDR3 end lies 3 residues beyond the end of the read and is filled in from the germline J gene. The chain carries TRBV5-6 and TRBJ2-3, with D tentatively TRBD1 (5 bases). This CDR3 comprises 14 residues. The V gene's germline CDR1 is SGHDT and CDR2 YYEEEE. The CDR3: CASSPGPGGQPQYF. The DNA read from the CDR3 is TGTGCCAGCAGCCCAGGGCCGGGCGGCCAGCCG.

This clone was detected ten times or more. The read ends 3 residues before the CDR3 terminus; that terminus is restored from the germline J gene. The chain is built from TRBV5-8 and TRBJ1-4; D ambiguous. Trimming took off 1 base at V and 7 bases at J, with 14 bases between the two ends. CDR3 length: 15 residues. Germline CDR1 reads SGHTS; CDR2 reads YDEGEE. The sequenced part of the CDR3 DNA is TGTGCCAGCAGCTTGATGGACTTCGGGAGTGAAAAA. The encoded protein is CASSLMDFGSEK. The CDR3 in full is CASSLMDFGSEKLFF.

This clone was observed many times. The read finishes 3 residues shy of the CDR3 end, and the germline J gene is used to complete it. The J gene is TRBJ1-6, the V gene TRBV19, with 8 positions matching TRBD1. The junction had 8 bases not matched to a gene; V was cut back by 2 bases and J by 5 bases. Germline loops: CDR1 LNHDA, CDR2 SQIVND (reference sequence). This CDR3 is 17 amino acids long. The part of the CDR3 DNA that was read is TGTGCCAGTAGTATATGGGGGACAGGACTGAATAATTCACCC. Translation gives CASSIWGTGLNNSP. The whole CDR3 protein is CASSIWGTGLNNSPLHF. The variable domain in full, completed from reference TRBV19 and TRBJ1-6, reads DGGITQSPKYLFRKEGQNVTLSCEQNLNHDAMYWYRQDPGQGLRLIYYSQIVNDFQKGDIAEGYSVSREKKESFPLTVTSAQKNPTAFYLCASSIWGTGLNNSPLHFGNGTRLTVT.

The sample holds many counts of this clone. The read ends 3 residues shy of where the CDR3 ends; the end is completed using the germline J gene. V is TRBV20-1 and J is TRBJ2-2, with 7 bases identical to TRBD1. Germline lookup yields CDR1 DFQATT and CDR2 SNEGSKA (reference sequence). There are 12 residues in the CDR3. Partial CDR3 DNA: TGCAGTGCAACCGGGACAGCCGAAAAG. This translates into CSATGTAEK. The full CDR3 reads CSATGTAEKLFF.

This clone has at least ten counts. From the germline J gene comes the end of the CDR3, since the read stops 3 residues before it. V usage is TRBV29-1 and J usage is TRBJ2-1; 14 bases agree with TRBD2. Per germline, CDR1 SQVTM and CDR2 ANQGSEA. The CDR3 runs to 13 residues. V shed 7 bases and J 6 bases; nucleotides not matched to a gene: 2. Here the CDR3 reads CSATSGRVNEQFF. Incomplete CDR3 DNA: TGCAGCGCGACTAGCGGGAGGGTCAATGAG.

Notes on this clone: The read terminates 3 residues ahead of where the CDR3 ends, so the germline J gene completes it. J is TRBJ1-2 and V is TRBV19, with D uncertain. This CDR3 comprises 15 residues. Germline V gene lookup returns CDR1 LNHDA and CDR2 SQIVND (reference sequence). CDR3 sequence reads: CASSQTSGSYNDYTF. The covered CDR3 bases are TGTGCCAGTAGTCAGACTAGCGGATCCTACAATGAC.

Many counts were recorded for this clone. The read falls 3 residues short of the CDR3 end, and the missing part is taken from the germline J gene. The chain links TRBV5-1 to TRBJ2-2; no clear D. The CDR3 runs to 13 residues. V dropped 1 base and J dropped 6 bases, with 7 bases sitting between them. The germline V gene encodes CDR1 SGHRS and CDR2 YFSETQ. The CDR3 sequence is CASSLSGPGELFF. The sequenced part of the CDR3 DNA is TGCGCCAGCAGCTTGTCGGGTCCCGGGGAG.

This clone was seen at least ten times. The read ends 3 residues shy of where the CDR3 ends; the end is completed using the germline J gene. The chain carries TRBV20-1 and TRBJ1-6; TRBD1 aligns across 10 bases. CDR1 DFQATT and CDR2 SNEGSKA come from the germline V gene (reference sequence). V was clipped by 7 bases and J by 7 bases; unmatched bases: 7. The CDR3 loop spans 14 amino acids. CDR3 DNA, as far as it was read: TGCAGTGGTTCGGGACAGGGGAAGAATTCACCC. Amino acids: CSGSGQGKNSP. The whole CDR3 protein is CSGSGQGKNSPLHF.

The sample holds many counts of this clone. The CDR3 extends 3 residues past the end of the read, so its final part is completed from the germline J gene. This chain uses TRBV19 with TRBJ1-5; 7 nucleotides line up with TRBD1. The CDR3 totals 16 residues. Germline V gives CDR1 LNHDA, CDR2 SQIVND (reference sequence). Unmatched junction bases numbered 5, after V lost 3 bases and J lost 0 bases. Incomplete CDR3 DNA: TGTGCCAGTAGTATGGACAGGAGACTTAGCAATCAGCCC. Its protein is CASSMDRRLSNQP. In full, the CDR3 is CASSMDRRLSNQPQHF.

This clone appeared many times. Read sequence stops 3 residues before the CDR3 end, and the germline J gene provides the missing end. J is TRBJ2-5 and V is TRBV5-1, with 8 positions matching TRBD2. CDR1 SGHRS and CDR2 YFSETQ come from the germline V gene. The CDR3 totals 15 residues. V dropped 0 bases and J dropped 5; count of bases not matched to a gene: 6. CDR3 in amino acids: CASSLGGTSRETQYF. CDR3 bases read: TGCGCCAGCAGCTTGGGGGGGACTAGTCGCGAGACC. The full variable domain, completed using reference TRBV5-1 and TRBJ2-5, is KAGVTQTPRYLIKTRGQQVTLSCSPISGHRSVSWYQQTPGQGLQFLFEYFSETQRNKGNFPGRFSGRQFSNSRSEMNVSTLELGDSALYLCASSLGGTSRETQYFGPGTRLLVL.

Ten or more counts support this clone. From the germline J gene comes the end of the CDR3, since the read stops 3 residues before it. V usage is TRBV30 and J usage is TRBJ1-1; perhaps TRBD1 as D (6 bases). The CDR3 runs 8 residues. Germline CDR1 GTSNPN, CDR2 SVGIG (reference sequence). The CDR3 loop reads CACDRAFF. The sequenced part of the CDR3 DNA is TGTGCCTGTGACAGG.

This clone has ten or more counts. Sequencing ends 3 residues short of the CDR3 end; the germline J gene provides the rest. The chain links TRBV10-2 to TRBJ2-3; 11 positions agree with TRBD2. The germline V gene encodes CDR1 WSHSY and CDR2 SAAADI. CDR3 length equals 18 residues. V gave up 0 bases and J gave up 5 bases; unmatched junction bases: 10. CDR3 DNA, as far as it was read: TGCGCCAGCAGTGAGTCCGGTTCCCTAGCGGGAGGTGTAGATACG. Translation gives CASSESGSLAGGVDT. The full CDR3 protein is CASSESGSLAGGVDTQYF.